These 17 T cell receptor beta chains came from one sample sequenced in a study of blood T cell repertoires in COVID-19 (TCRdb year 2020). Library generation was performed with the immunoSEQ multiplex PCR assay. The table comes from immuneACCESS by way of TCRdb, which keeps in-frame sequences with V and J called. Part of the clones is missing from these tables; in studies checked, under half for an unresolved V gene and the rest for unknown reasons. This sample has about 300,000 clones in its table, and roughly nine tenths of those were observed once. The top ten clones comprise less than 2% of the sample. Sequencing used peripheral blood. These receptors all stem from a woman aged 25 to 39 with COVID-19, enrolled during active disease.

The chain combines TRBV7-2 with TRBJ1-1; TRBD1 matches at 9 bases. Germline V CDR1 and CDR2: SGHTA, FQGNSA. Losses at the gene ends were 5 bases for V and 4 bases for J; bases not matched to a gene: 5. The CDR3 is made up of 14 amino acids. The CDR3 spells CASSPGTGFTEAFF. The CDR3 DNA sequence: TGTGCCAGCAGCCCCGGGACAGGGTTCACTGAAGCTTTCTTT.

V and J are TRBV4-3 and TRBJ1-4; D gene ambiguous. Germline loops: CDR1 LGHNA, CDR2 YSLEER. Trimming cost V 0 bases and J 7 bases, with 6 bases left between them. The CDR3 contains 13 residues. The DNA of the CDR3 is TGCGCCAGCAGCCAAGAGTCGGGTGAAAAACTGTTTTTT. Translating it yields CASSQESGEKLFF.

This chain joins TRBV4-2 and TRBJ1-6; D gene unclear. CDR1 LGHNA and CDR2 YNFKEQ come from the germline V gene. V lost 0 bases and J 8 bases, leaving 11 bases between the germline ends. This CDR3 is 15 amino acids long. CDR3 coding DNA: TGTGCCAGCAGCCAAGATAGAGGCCCTTATTCACCCCTCCACTTT. Its translation is CASSQDRGPYSPLHF.

J is TRBJ2-3 and V is TRBV6-2 or TRBV6-3; no clear D. Trimming cost V 5 bases and J 3 bases, with 9 bases left between them. This CDR3 has 13 residues. Germline V lookup: CDR1 MNHEY, CDR2 SVGEGT. The CDR3 nucleotides read TGTGCCAGCAGTCTTTACAAGACAGATACGCAGTATTTT. Translated, it gives CASSLYKTDTQYF.

The chain employs TRBV18 and TRBJ1-2; 9 positions match TRBD1. The CDR3 covers 14 residues. The germline CDR1 and CDR2 sequences are KGHSH and LQKENI. V was pared by 1 base and J by 8 bases, with 5 bases of the junction left unmatched. CDR3 region: CASSPQRTGDGYTF. The CDR3, as DNA: TGTGCCAGCTCACCACAAAGGACAGGGGACGGCTACACCTTC.

V and J are TRBV30 and TRBJ1-4; D possibly corresponds to TRBD1 (5 bases). In germline, CDR1 is GTSNPN, CDR2 SVGIG (reference sequence). The CDR3 is made up of 16 amino acids. Trimming removed 3 bases at V and 7 bases at J, with 21 bases between. CDR3 region: CAWRGRGAGFSEKLFF. In DNA form, the CDR3 reads TGTGCCTGGAGGGGGCGCGGGGCAGGGTTTAGTGAAAAACTGTTTTTT.

J is TRBJ2-3 and V is TRBV20-1; 8 bases map to TRBD1. There are 15 residues in the CDR3. V was pared by 3 bases and J by 2 bases, with 7 bases of the junction left unmatched. Per the germline V gene, CDR1 is DFQATT and CDR2 is SNEGSKA (reference sequence). The CDR3 loop is CSASQGASFTDTQYF. In nucleotides, the CDR3 is TGCAGTGCTAGTCAGGGGGCTTCCTTCACAGATACGCAGTATTTT.

The chain carries TRBV5-6 and TRBJ1-1; TRBD1 matches 7 bases. The V gene's germline CDR1 is SGHDT and CDR2 YYEEEE. The length of the CDR3 is 16 residues. Trimming took 2 bases from V and 3 from J; bases not matched to a gene: 10. The CDR3 protein is CASSLSTGWGDTEAFF. Here the CDR3 DNA reads TGTGCCAGCAGCTTATCGACAGGGTGGGGTGACACTGAAGCTTTCTTT.

This chain joins TRBV10-3 and TRBJ2-1, with 13 bases lining up with TRBD2. CDR1 ENHRY and CDR2 SYGVKD come from the germline V gene. Unmatched junction bases numbered 13, after V lost 6 bases and J lost 2 bases. CDR3 length equals 19 residues. The CDR3 region is CAISGVPTSGGPTYNEQFF. CDR3 DNA: TGTGCCATCAGCGGAGTGCCGACTAGCGGGGGGCCAACCTACAATGAGCAGTTCTTC.

The V call is TRBV6-6, the J call TRBJ1-1, with D possibly matching TRBD1 (5 bases). Germline CDR1 and CDR2: MNHNY and SVGAGI (reference sequence). The V end was cut by 7 bases, the J end by 7 bases, with 19 bases between. The CDR3 covers 14 residues. The CDR3: CASIQGSGGGEAFF. The CDR3 region has the DNA TGTGCCAGCATCCAAGGGTCGGGGGGTGGTGAAGCTTTCTTT.

J is TRBJ1-1 and V is TRBV4-1; D gene uncertain. The germline V and J ends were trimmed by 4 bases and 0 bases, with 12 bases remaining between them. In germline, CDR1 is MGHRA, CDR2 YSYEKL. The CDR3 covers 15 residues. CDR3 protein: CASSPPARMNTEAFF. The CDR3 bases are TGCGCCAGCAGCCCCCCCGCGCGGATGAACACTGAAGCTTTCTTT.

As concerns this clone: This sample includes further DNA sequences coding for the same CDR3. The chain recombines TRBV18 with TRBJ2-5; a possible D gene is TRBD1 (6 bases). With 4 bases removed from V and 2 bases from J, the gap between germline ends came to 8 bases. The CDR3 totals 13 residues. From germline, CDR1 is KGHSH and CDR2 LQKENI. CDR3 protein: CASSRTAQETQYF. As DNA, the CDR3 is TGTGCCAGCTCACGGACAGCACAAGAGACCCAGTACTTC.

This chain joins TRBV24-1 and TRBJ2-5, with TRBD1 as a possible D gene (5 bases). Germline V lookup: CDR1 KGHDR, CDR2 SFDVKD. The CDR3 length is 13 residues. The V end was cut by 3 bases, the J end by 3 bases, with 7 bases between. The CDR3 reads CATSDDSKETQYF. The CDR3 nucleotides are TGTGCCACCAGTGATGACAGCAAAGAGACCCAGTACTTC.

This sequence joins TRBV19 and TRBJ1-2, with 9 bases identical to TRBD1. The germline CDR1 and CDR2 sequences are LNHDA and SQIVND (reference sequence). The CDR3 length is 16 residues. Unmatched junction bases numbered 6, after V lost 3 bases and J lost 1 base. CDR3 DNA sequence: TGTGCCAGTAGTATCAAACAGGGGGCAGGTAACTATGGCTACACCTTC. Its protein product is CASSIKQGAGNYGYTF.

J is TRBJ1-6 and V is TRBV5-1, with D perhaps TRBD1 (5 bases). This CDR3 region has 13 residues. Germline V gene sequence: CDR1 SGHRS, CDR2 YFSETQ. V dropped 5 bases and J dropped 9 bases, with 12 bases sitting between them. CDR3 region: CASSLDNFSPLHF. As DNA, the CDR3 is TGCGCCAGCAGTCTGGACAACTTTTCACCCCTCCACTTT.

The chain couples TRBV29-1 to TRBJ1-3, with D hard to call. This CDR3 has 12 amino acids. Trimming cost V 8 bases and J 1 base, with 9 bases left between them. The germline CDR1 and CDR2 sequences are SQVTM and ANQGSEA. CDR3 bases: TGCAGCTCCCGGGAATCTGGAAACACCATATATTTT. It yields the protein CSSRESGNTIYF.

The rearrangement links TRBV7-9 to TRBJ1-1, with D tentatively TRBD1 (6 bases). CDR1 is SEHNR, CDR2 FQNEAQ, per germline (reference sequence). The V gene lost 1 base and the J gene lost 6 bases, with 15 bases spanning the gap. This CDR3 has 15 residues. DNA of the CDR3: TGTGCCAGCAGCTTAGAAAACAGGGTCTTAGCTGAAGCTTTCTTT. This translates into CASSLENRVLAEAFF.